These T cell receptor beta chains were read from a single sample in a study of Ad26.COV2.S vaccination and SARS-CoV-2 variants. Generated by immunoSEQ multiplex PCR, the TCRdb table keeps only in-frame clones and is missing some. The sample includes under 550,000 clones, approximately 92% seen only once; the top ten take approximately 12%. The material was peripheral blood, obtained in a trial of Ad26.COV2.S vaccine versus placebo. The source is a person aged 18-60 years who received the Ad26.COV2.S COVID-19 vaccine or a placebo. Each CDR3 is given with its conserved first and last residue. Each record gives: clone size, D gene, V gene, CDR3 length, J gene, CDR3 DNA, CDR3 protein. A D gene is named only where the DNA matches it firmly. Clone size appears in some rows only: once, few, many, or a class for an expanded clone.

once	TRBD1	TRBV28	14	TRBJ2-7	TGTGCCAGCAGCACAGGGGGCGCTTCCTACGAGCAGTACTTC	CASSTGGASYEQYF
NA	NA	TRBV5-1	13	TRBJ2-5	TGCGCCAGCAGTGGGAACGAAGCAGAGACCCAGTACTTC	CASSGNEAETQYF
NA	NA	TRBV7-3	13	TRBJ2-1	TGTGCCAGCAGCTATACAGGGTTCAATGAGCAGTTCTTC	CASSYTGFNEQFF
NA	NA	TRBV7-3	13	TRBJ1-2	TGTGCCAGCAGCGAGGGACCAAACTATGGCTACACCTTC	CASSEGPNYGYTF
NA	NA	TRBV19	16	TRBJ2-1	TGTGCCAGTAGTATTGTCCCCTCTTGGGGGTACAATGAGCAGTTCTTC	CASSIVPSWGYNEQFF
once	NA	TRBV6-2/TRBV6-3	12	TRBJ2-2	TGTGCCAGCAGTTACTTCGGCGGGGAGCTGTTTTTT	CASSYFGGELFF
NA	NA	TRBV5-4	15	TRBJ1-1	TGTGCCAGCAGCTTCCCCGGGACCGTGAACACTGAAGCTTTCTTT	CASSFPGTVNTEAFF
few	NA	TRBV15	13	TRBJ1-6	TGTGCCACCAGCAGCCAGACGAATTCACCCCTCCACTTT	CATSSQTNSPLHF
NA	NA	TRBV12-5	12	TRBJ1-1	TGTGCTAGTGGTTTGATGCCAGACGGAGCTTTCTTT	CASGLMPDGAFF
NA	NA	TRBV28	13	TRBJ2-1	TGTGCCAGCAAAGTTGGGGATATCAATGAGCAGTTCTTC	CASKVGDINEQFF
NA	TRBD2	TRBV10-3	13	TRBJ2-1	TGTGCCATCAATGCAGCGGGAGGGGATGAGCAGTTCTTC	CAINAAGGDEQFF
NA	TRBD2	TRBV11-3	15	TRBJ2-1	TGTGCCAGCAGCGCTCGGACTAGCGGCTACAATGAGCAGTTCTTC	CASSARTSGYNEQFF
NA	TRBD1	TRBV3-1/TRBV3-2	15	TRBJ2-3	TGTGCCAGCAGCCAAGGCTACAGGGGGACAGATACGCAGTATTTT	CASSQGYRGTDTQYF
NA	NA	TRBV3-1/TRBV3-2	15	TRBJ1-5	TGTGCCAGCAGCCAAGGGATAATCTTCAATCAGCCCCAGCATTTT	CASSQGIIFNQPQHF
NA	TRBD1	TRBV5-6	15	TRBJ2-7	TGTGCCAGCAGCAACAACCGGGACAGGTGGTACGAGCAGTACTTC	CASSNNRDRWYEQYF
NA	NA	TRBV28	14	TRBJ2-5	TGTGCCAGCAGTTTTGGAAGTTCGAGGGAGACCCAGTACTTC	CASSFGSSRETQYF
NA	TRBD2	TRBV9	19	TRBJ2-2	TGTGCCAGCGCCCGCGGGGGGACTAGCGGGAGTTGGGGCACCGGGGAGCTGTTTTTT	CASARGGTSGSWGTGELFF
NA	NA	TRBV6-5	14	TRBJ2-5	TGTGCCAGCAGTTCTACGACTAGTTGGGAGACCCAGTACTTC	CASSSTTSWETQYF
NA	TRBD1	TRBV6-6	14	TRBJ1-1	TGTGCCAGCAGTTACCCAGGACAGGGCACTGAAGCTTTCTTT	CASSYPGQGTEAFF
NA	NA	TRBV19	10	TRBJ1-1	TGTGCCAGTAGAGACACTGAAGCTTTCTTT	CASRDTEAFF
NA	TRBD2	TRBV28	16	TRBJ2-5	TGTGCCAGCAGTTCTCCCGGACTAGCGGGAGTGGAGACCCAGTACTTC	CASSSPGLAGVETQYF
NA	NA	TRBV30	15	TRBJ1-4	TGTGCCTGGAGTGCAGGGACGGTGTATAATGAAAAACTGTTTTTT	CAWSAGTVYNEKLFF
NA	TRBD1	TRBV23-1	13	TRBJ1-6	TGCGCCAAAGACAGGGGGCCCAATTCACCCCTCCACTTT	CAKDRGPNSPLHF
NA	NA	TRBV30	16	TRBJ2-7	TGTGCCTGGAGTGTACGGGTTAGCCCAGGGCACTACGAGCAGTACTTC	CAWSVRVSPGHYEQYF
NA	NA	TRBV23-1	15	TRBJ2-3	TGCGCCAGCAGTCAAACGGGGAAAAGCACAGATACGCAGTATTTT	CASSQTGKSTDTQYF
NA	NA	TRBV7-9	15	TRBJ1-1	TGTGCCAGCATGGTGGGCCAGGGCTTGAACACTGAAGCTTTCTTT	CASMVGQGLNTEAFF
NA	TRBD2	TRBV27	20	TRBJ2-4	TGTGCCAGCAGTTTATCTCCGAGCAGGATGGAGCGGGAGGGTGGAAACATTCAGTACTTC	CASSLSPSRMEREGGNIQYF
NA	TRBD1	TRBV6-5	13	TRBJ1-1	TGTGCCAGCAGGATAGGGGGCCTCACTGAAGCTTTCTTT	CASRIGGLTEAFF
NA	NA	TRBV28	16	TRBJ1-6	TGTGCCAGCAGTTTGGGGCACAGTAACTATAATTCACCCCTCCACTTT	CASSLGHSNYNSPLHF
NA	NA	TRBV10-1	14	TRBJ1-3	TGCGCCAGCAGCGTAGACAGTCTGCCAAACACCATATATTTT	CASSVDSLPNTIYF
NA	TRBD1	TRBV29-1	13	TRBJ1-2	TGCAGCGTTGAAGATTGGACAGGGGATGGCTACACCTTC	CSVEDWTGDGYTF